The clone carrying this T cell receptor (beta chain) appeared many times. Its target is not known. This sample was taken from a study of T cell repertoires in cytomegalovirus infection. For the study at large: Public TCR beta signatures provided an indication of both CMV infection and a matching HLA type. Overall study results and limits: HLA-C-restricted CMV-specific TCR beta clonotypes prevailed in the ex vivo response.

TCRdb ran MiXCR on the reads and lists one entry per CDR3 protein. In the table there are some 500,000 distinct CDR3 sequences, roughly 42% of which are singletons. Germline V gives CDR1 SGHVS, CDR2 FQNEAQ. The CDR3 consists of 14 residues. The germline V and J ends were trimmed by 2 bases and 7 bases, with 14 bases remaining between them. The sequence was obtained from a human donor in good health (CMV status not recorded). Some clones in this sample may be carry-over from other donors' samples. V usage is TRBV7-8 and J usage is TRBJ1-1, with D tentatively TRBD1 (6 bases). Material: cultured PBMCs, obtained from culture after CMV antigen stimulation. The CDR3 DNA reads TGTGCCAGCAGCTTAACGACAGGCTATTTTGAAGCTTTCTTT. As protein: CASSLTTGYFEAFF.